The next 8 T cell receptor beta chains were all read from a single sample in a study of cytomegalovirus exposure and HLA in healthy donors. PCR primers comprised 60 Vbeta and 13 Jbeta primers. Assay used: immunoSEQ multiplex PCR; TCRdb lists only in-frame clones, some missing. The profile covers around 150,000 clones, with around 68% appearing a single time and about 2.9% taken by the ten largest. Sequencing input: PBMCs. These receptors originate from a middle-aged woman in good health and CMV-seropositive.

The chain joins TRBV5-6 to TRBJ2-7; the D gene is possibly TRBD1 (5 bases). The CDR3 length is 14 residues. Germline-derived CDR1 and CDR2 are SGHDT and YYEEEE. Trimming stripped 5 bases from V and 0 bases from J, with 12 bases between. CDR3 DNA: TGTGCCAGCAGTCAGCATCAGGGCTCCTACGAGCAGTACTTC. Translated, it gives CASSQHQGSYEQYF.

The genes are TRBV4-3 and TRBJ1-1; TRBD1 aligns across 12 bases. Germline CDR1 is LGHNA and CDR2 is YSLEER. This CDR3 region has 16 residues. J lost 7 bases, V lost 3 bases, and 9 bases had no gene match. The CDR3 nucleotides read TGCGCCAGCAGCCAGGTACCGGGACAGGGGGCCGGTGAAGCTTTCTTT. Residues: CASSQVPGQGAGEAFF.

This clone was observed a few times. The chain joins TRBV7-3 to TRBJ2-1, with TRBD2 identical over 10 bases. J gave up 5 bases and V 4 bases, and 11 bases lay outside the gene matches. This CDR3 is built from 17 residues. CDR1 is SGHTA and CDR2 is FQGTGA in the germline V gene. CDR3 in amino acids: CASSSLDWTSGHNEQFF. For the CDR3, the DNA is TGTGCCAGCAGCTCCCTCGACTGGACTAGCGGACACAATGAGCAGTTCTTC.

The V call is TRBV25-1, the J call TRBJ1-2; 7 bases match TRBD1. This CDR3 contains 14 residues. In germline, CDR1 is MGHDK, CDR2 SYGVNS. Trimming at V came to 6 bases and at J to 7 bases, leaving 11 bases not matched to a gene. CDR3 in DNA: TGTGCCAGCAGGGACACGCAAACAGGGGTTGGCTACACCTTC. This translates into CASRDTQTGVGYTF.

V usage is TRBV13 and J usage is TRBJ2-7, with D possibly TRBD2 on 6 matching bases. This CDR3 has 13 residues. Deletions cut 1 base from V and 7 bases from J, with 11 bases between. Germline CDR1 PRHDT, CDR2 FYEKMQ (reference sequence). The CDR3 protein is CASSLALGGEQYF. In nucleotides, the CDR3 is TGTGCCAGCAGCTTAGCTCTGGGGGGAGAGCAGTACTTC.

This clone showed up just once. The CDR3 DNA is TGTGCCAGCAGCGTAGGGGGGGTTCATGCCGACACCGGGGAGCTGTTTTTT. Residues: CASSVGGVHADTGELFF. The gene calls are TRBV9 and TRBJ2-2; D possibly corresponds to TRBD2 (6 bases). This CDR3 contains 17 residues. Germline assignment: CDR1 SGDLS and CDR2 YYNGEE. The germline V and J ends were trimmed by 0 bases and 3 bases, with 15 bases remaining between them. The full variable domain, rest sourced from reference TRBV9 and TRBJ2-2, is DSGVTQTPKHLITATGQRVTLRCSPRSGDLSVYWYQQSLDQGLQFLIQYYNGEERAKGNILERFSAQQFPDLHSELNLSSLELGDSALYFCASSVGGVHADTGELFFGEGSRLTVL.

The DNA for the CDR3 is TGTGCCAGCAGTGAAGGACAGGGAGGTACGCCCCAGCATTTT. Amino acids: CASSEGQGGTPQHF. This chain links TRBV6-4 with TRBJ1-5; 8 positions agree with TRBD1. The CDR3 is 14 amino acids. Losses at the gene ends were 3 bases for V and 9 bases for J; bases not matched to a gene: 7. Germline-derived CDR1 and CDR2 are MRHNA and SNTAGT.

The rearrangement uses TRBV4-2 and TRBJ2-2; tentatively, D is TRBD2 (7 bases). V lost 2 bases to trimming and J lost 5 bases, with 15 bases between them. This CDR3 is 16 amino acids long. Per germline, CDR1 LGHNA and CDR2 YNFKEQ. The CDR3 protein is CASSQREGGLTGELFF. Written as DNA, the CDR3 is TGTGCCAGCAGCCAAAGAGAGGGGGGGCTTACCGGGGAGCTGTTTTTT.